This TCR beta chain was profiled in a study of blood T cell repertoires in COVID-19. Turning to the study itself: Both acute and convalescent COVID-19 samples were obtained from the United States, Italy and Spain. T cells, B-cell-depleted T cells, or PBMCs provided the cDNA or gDNA that served as material.

Per the original data handling: Nucleated cell number was recorded as an estimate derived from reference gene primer amplification. The data were produced by immunoSEQ multiplex PCR, yet TCRdb's version contains in-frame clones alone and is incomplete. V, J and clone size are taken as reported in that table, and D and trimming were inferred from the DNA itself. This table has tens of thousands of clones, roughly 88% appearing once. Germline V CDR1 and CDR2: MNHEY, SMNVEV (reference sequence). Trimming cost V 6 bases and J 7 bases; bases outside gene matches: 5. The CDR3 is 13 residues long. The receptor was derived from a man between 25 and 39 years old with acute or convalescent COVID-19. Specimen: peripheral blood. This chain uses TRBV27 with TRBJ1-5; 8 bases align to TRBD1. The CDR3 sequence: CASRTGDGQPQHF. Written as DNA, the CDR3 is TGTGCCAGCAGGACAGGGGATGGCCAGCCCCAGCATTTT.